This is a list of T cell receptor beta chains from one sample in a study of blood T cell repertoires in COVID-19. Produced via immunoSEQ multiplex PCR; TCRdb's table is partial and in-frame only. The sample gives some 250,000 clones, approximately 90% of which show up once; approximately 7.9% is in the top ten. Sample: peripheral blood. The receptors come from a man in his sixties who had recovered from COVID-19. Both conserved end residues are part of each CDR3. A D gene is named only where the DNA matches it firmly. Size values are once, few and many counts, or a class for expanded clones, and some rows have none.

j_call clone_size v_call d_call cdr3_aa cdr3_nt
TRBJ1-5 few TRBV5-6 - CASSSVAGGVPQHF TGTGCCAGCAGCTCAGTCGCGGGAGGGGTGCCCCAGCATTTT
TRBJ1-1 - TRBV5-1 - CATRHEMNTEAFF TGCGCCACCCGACACGAAATGAACACTGAAGCTTTCTTT
TRBJ2-4 - TRBV7-9 - CASSLVRENIQYF TGTGCCAGCAGCTTAGTCCGGGAAAACATTCAGTACTTC
TRBJ2-5 - TRBV19 TRBD2 CASSIGGGPATQYF TGTGCCAGTAGTATCGGGGGGGGACCGGCGACCCAGTACTTC
TRBJ1-1 - TRBV6-6 TRBD1 CASSYLTGTGEPAFF TGTGCCAGCAGTTACTTAACCGGGACAGGGGAGCCCGCTTTCTTT
TRBJ2-3 - TRBV5-1 - CASKEGTPTDTQYF TGCGCCAGCAAGGAGGGGACCCCAACAGATACGCAGTATTTT
TRBJ1-1 - TRBV18 TRBD1 CASSPGQGAAEAFF TGTGCCAGCTCACCGGGACAGGGGGCCGCTGAAGCTTTCTTT
TRBJ1-1 few TRBV11-2 TRBD1 CASRDREAEAFF TGTGCCAGCCGGGACAGGGAAGCTGAAGCTTTCTTT
TRBJ2-2 few TRBV9 - CASSVVPGGTGELFF TGTGCCAGCAGCGTAGTCCCCGGGGGCACCGGGGAGCTGTTTTTT
TRBJ1-1 - TRBV7-8 - CAGSRGSETEAFF TGTGCCGGGTCTAGAGGGTCCGAAACTGAAGCTTTCTTT